Following are 9 T cell receptor beta chains from one sample sequenced in a study of PD-1 blockade in classical Hodgkin lymphoma (dated by TCRdb to about 2020). Libraries were constructed by the immunoSEQ multiplex PCR assay. TCRdb limited this immuneACCESS table to in-frame rearrangements with V and J called. A share of clones is missing; checked studies link under half to unresolved V genes, and the rest is unexplained. Here the sample has around 18,000 clones; roughly 77% occur a single time. The top ten constitute around 2.5% of the sample. This specimen's time point label, per the study, means: cycle 4 day 1 (C4D1), after about 6 weeks of nivolumab. Every trial patient had relapsed following autologous stem cell transplantation, and prior brentuximab vedotin exposure was what differed among cohorts A, B and C. Magnetic negative selection with a Miltenyi CD4+ T cell isolation kit was used to purify CD4+ T cells from thawed PBMCs.

Sequenced here: CD4+ T cells from blood, sampled before the fourth cycle of nivolumab. Source of these receptors: a human donor with classical Hodgkin lymphoma.

The rearrangement links TRBV5-1 to TRBJ2-1, with D possibly TRBD1 on 6 matching bases. CDR1 SGHRS and CDR2 YFSETQ come from the germline V gene. The CDR3 totals 17 residues. V was shortened by 0 bases and J by 0 bases, with 13 bases between the two germline ends. The DNA for the CDR3 is TGCGCCAGCAGCTTGGAACCCACAGGGAGCTCCTACAATGAGCAGTTCTTC. This translates into CASSLEPTGSSYNEQFF.

This clone was seen more than once but under ten times. This sequence joins TRBV28 and TRBJ2-7; TRBD2 matches at 8 bases. The CDR3 spans 14 residues. CDR1 is MDHEN and CDR2 is SYDVKM in the germline V gene. V gave up 1 base and J gave up 4 bases; unmatched junction bases: 3. The DNA for the CDR3 is TGTGCCAGCAGTTTATTTAGCGGGACTTACGAGCAGTACTTC. Protein: CASSLFSGTYEQYF.

This clone was recorded a few times. This chain connects TRBV19 to TRBJ2-4, with 8 positions matching TRBD1. The CDR3 extends over 12 amino acids. V shed 7 bases and J 6 bases; nucleotides not matched to a gene: 2. Germline values: CDR1 LNHDA, CDR2 SQIVND (reference sequence). The CDR3 bases are TGTGCCAGTACCGGACAGGGAAACATTCAGTACTTC. This codes for CASTGQGNIQYF.

This chain connects TRBV19 to TRBJ2-2; D is perhaps TRBD1 (6 bases). Germline CDR1 is LNHDA and CDR2 is SQIVND (reference sequence). CDR3 length: 13 amino acids. V was shortened by 8 bases and J by 1 base, with 8 bases between the two germline ends. As DNA, the CDR3 is TGTGCCAGTTCACAGGGGAACACCGGGGAGCTGTTTTTT. This gives the protein CASSQGNTGELFF.

V gene TRBV10-3 combines with J gene TRBJ2-7; TRBD2 matches 7 bases. Germline CDR1 reads ENHRY; CDR2 reads SYGVKD. CDR3 size: 13 residues. V lost 4 bases and J lost 0; bases outside the gene matches: 0. CDR3 coding DNA: TGTGCCATCAGTGGGACTAGCTCCTACGAGCAGTACTTC. This translates into CAISGTSSYEQYF.

This clone was found once. The V gene is TRBV7-2, the J gene TRBJ1-3; TRBD1 might be the D (6 bases). The CDR3 length is 15 residues. Trimming cost V 1 base and J 2 bases, with 9 bases left between them. In germline, CDR1 is SGHTA, CDR2 FQGNSA. The CDR3, as DNA: TGTGCCAGCAGCTTAGGGGGGCCTCCTGGAAACACCATATATTTT. Protein: CASSLGGPPGNTIYF.

J is TRBJ2-5 and V is TRBV5-1; 10 positions match TRBD2. J gave up 9 bases and V 3 bases, and 8 bases lay outside the gene matches. Germline CDR1 is SGHRS and CDR2 is YFSETQ. The CDR3 covers 14 residues. The CDR3 protein is CASSSSGGAQSQYF. DNA of the CDR3: TGCGCCAGCAGCTCTAGCGGGGGCGCACAATCCCAGTACTTC.

The DNA of the CDR3 is TGTGCCAGCAGCCCAGGTTACGGAAACACCATATATTTT. Protein product: CASSPGYGNTIYF. The chain employs TRBV7-3 and TRBJ1-3, with unresolved D. The V gene's germline CDR1 is SGHTA and CDR2 FQGTGA. The CDR3 contains 13 residues. V shed 5 bases and J shed 4 bases, with 9 bases lying between them.

The genes are TRBV4-1 and TRBJ1-4, with 7 bases aligning to TRBD1. CDR1 MGHRA and CDR2 YSYEKL come from the germline V gene. The CDR3 is 18 residues long. V trimming: 3 bases; J trimming: 0 bases; junction bases outside the gene matches: 10. The CDR3 DNA reads TGCGCCAGCAGCCAGTCTCCGGGACAGAAAGCAACTAATGAAAAACTGTTTTTT. It specifies CASSQSPGQKATNEKLFF.